Here is one T cell receptor beta chain with its context. The data are from a study of T cell responses to AZD1222 COVID-19 vaccine. Assay used: immunoSEQ multiplex PCR; TCRdb lists only in-frame clones, some missing. The data hold 200,000 or so clones, with 85% to 95% observed a single time. The CDR3 spans 12 residues. V gave up 4 bases and J gave up 4 bases, with 10 bases separating them. Germline-derived CDR1 and CDR2 are GTSNPN and SVGIG (reference sequence). This rearrangement joins TRBV30 to TRBJ1-1; D unclear. The TCR sequence derives from an adult in good health. Sequencing was performed on peripheral blood, taken on day 0 of MenACWY control vaccination. Here the CDR3 DNA reads TGTGCCTGGATTAAACCGGGCACTGAAGCTTTCTTT. Protein: CAWIKPGTEAFF.